What follows are 5 T cell receptor beta chains derived from one specimen sequenced in a study of high-grade serous ovarian cancer treatment subgroups. Assay used: immunoSEQ multiplex PCR; TCRdb lists only in-frame clones, some missing. The table includes about 30,000 clones, around 80% detected once. Tumor samples were taken before definitive surgery or chemotherapy. Sequencing input: tumor tissue. The source is a human donor with high-grade serous ovarian cancer.

The V call is TRBV28, the J call TRBJ1-1; 11 positions match TRBD1. The CDR3 extends over 17 amino acids. Germline assignment: CDR1 MDHEN and CDR2 SYDVKM. Losses at the gene ends were 1 base for V and 9 bases for J; bases not matched to a gene: 13. The CDR3 sequence is CASSLSTWTGGGRKAFF. In DNA, the CDR3 is TGTGCCAGCAGTTTATCTACTTGGACAGGGGGCGGGAGAAAAGCTTTCTTT.

The sample holds a few counts of this clone. The rearrangement joins TRBV19 to TRBJ1-5, with D possibly TRBD1 on 5 matching bases. V dropped 7 bases and J dropped 7 bases, with 17 bases sitting between them. The CDR3 runs 14 residues. The germline V gene encodes CDR1 LNHDA and CDR2 SQIVND (reference sequence). CDR3: CASKPPGRVQPQHF. The CDR3 DNA is TGTGCCAGTAAGCCCCCAGGGCGCGTCCAGCCCCAGCATTTT.

The rearrangement joins TRBV27 to TRBJ1-1; no firm D call. Trimming pared 4 bases from V and 5 bases from J, leaving 17 bases between. CDR1 is MNHEY and CDR2 is SMNVEV in the germline V gene (reference sequence). The CDR3 covers 15 residues. CDR3 sequence reads: CASSSPVGLGTEAFF. The CDR3 DNA reads TGTGCCAGCAGTTCCCCCGTAGGACTGGGGACTGAAGCTTTCTTT.

This clone was observed a few times. The chain has TRBV30 and TRBJ1-2, with D possibly matching TRBD1 (5 bases). Germline loops: CDR1 GTSNPN, CDR2 SVGIG (reference sequence). The CDR3 covers 13 residues. Trimming took 0 bases from V and 8 from J, leaving 13 bases between them. Here the CDR3 DNA reads TGTGCCTGGAGTGTAGAAAGGGGAAGGGGCTACACCTTC. Translating it yields CAWSVERGRGYTF. Full variable domain (missing parts from reference TRBV30 and TRBJ1-2): SQTIHQWPATLVQPVGSPLSLECTVEGTSNPNLYWYRQAAGRGLQLLFYSVGIGQISSEVPQNLSASRPQDRQFILSSKKLLLSDSGFYLCAWSVERGRGYTFGSGTRLTVV.

This clone has more than one count but fewer than ten. The chain employs TRBV25-1 and TRBJ2-3, with 8 bases matching TRBD1. In germline, CDR1 is MGHDK, CDR2 SYGVNS. V lost 5 bases and J lost 1; bases outside the gene matches: 2. This CDR3 region has 14 residues. Here the CDR3 reads CASSTGQGTDTQYF. CDR3 sequence (DNA): TGTGCCAGCAGTACGGGACAGGGCACAGATACGCAGTATTTT.